This T cell receptor beta chain was identified in a study of shared clonotypes between healthy human individuals. About the research overall: CD8 memory received one plate per donor, CD8 naive two, CD4 memory three and CD4 naive three.

Points from the study as a whole: Donors were few, which limited the genetic and exposure-history diversity represented. Non-shared clonotypes displayed generation probabilities falling below those of clonotypes present in all four donors.

Details on this clone: What it recognizes is unknown.

Method: immunoSEQ multiplex PCR; TCRdb's copy keeps in-frame clones and lacks some. This sample carries about 2.3 million clones, approximately 93% of them seen once, and the ten largest clones take 0.39%. This sequence originates from a man aged 18-30 years in good health. Some clones in this sample may be carry-over from other donors' samples. The sequencing input was naive CD4+ T cells from PBMCs. The subset is: CD45RA+ positively selected.

The CDR3 nucleotides read TGTGCCAGTAGTCCGGAGACAGGGGGCCAAGAGACCCAGTACTTC. It encodes CASSPETGGQETQYF. This rearrangement joins TRBV19 to TRBJ2-5; 9 bases agree with TRBD1. Germline CDR1 reads LNHDA; CDR2 reads SQIVND (reference sequence). The ends lost 5 bases at V and 1 base at J; junction bases unmatched: 5. There are 15 residues in the CDR3.